The clone carrying this T cell receptor (beta chain) occurred many times. The antigen is undetermined. This sample is part of a study of T-cell reconstitution after alpha-beta-depleted transplantation in children. Study-level results: There were some patients whose high TCRbeta diversity at day 60 came from surviving recipient T cells and thymic progenitors. Reportedly, only several hundred clones from non-depleted graft cells drove alpha-beta T-cell counts at about two months. From newly produced T cells came most of the T-cell counts and diversity one year after transplant.

CDR3 size: 13 residues. The germline V gene has CDR1 DFQATT and CDR2 SNEGSKA (reference sequence). With V trimmed by 1 base and J by 6 bases, 3 bases remained unmatched. Preparation of the TCRbeta library was carried out with unique molecular identifiers. TCRdb analysed the PCR reads with MiXCR anew, one entry per CDR3 protein. Found here are 780,000 or so distinct CDR3 sequences, around 15% of them singletons; the top ten hold under 6%. The J gene is TRBJ1-1, the V gene TRBV20-1; 9 bases fit TRBD1. This sequence originates from a male patient younger than 18 who had a stem cell transplant for acute lymphoblastic leukemia, so the T cells may come from the graft donor. This material consisted of PBMCs, mostly from graft donor cells, taken 360 days after TCRalphabeta/CD19-depleted stem cell transplant. The CDR3 DNA reads TGCAGTGCTAGAGGACAGGGGGAGGCTGAAGCTTTCTTT. Protein product: CSARGQGEAEAFF.